This T cell receptor (beta chain) was sequenced for a study of spatial heterogeneity in lung cancer. Study at large: Sequencing was performed on follow-up PBMC samples when available, collected at a median of roughly two years after resection. Raw-read counts averaged over ten per unique TCR and UMI combination.

A few counts support this clonotype. TCRdb re-called the 5' RACE reads with MiXCR, one entry per CDR3 protein. The sample contains some 54,000 distinct CDR3 sequences, around 6.7% of which appear only once. Time point defined: blood at routine non-recurrence follow-up after resection. No cells were sorted before sequencing. The whole RNA sequenced was extracted from tumor, nontumor lung or frozen PBMC. The germline V gene has CDR1 SGHTA and CDR2 FQGNSA. The CDR3 is 14 amino acids. Trimming at V came to 6 bases and at J to 3 bases, leaving 2 bases not matched to a gene. This sequence joins TRBV7-2 and TRBJ2-7; 13 bases agree with TRBD2. Sequenced here: PBMCs, sampled at follow-up. The TCR sequence derives from a female donor with early-stage non-small cell lung cancer. CDR3 in amino acids: CASRRLAGGYEQYF. The CDR3 DNA reads TGTGCCAGCAGACGACTAGCGGGGGGCTACGAGCAGTACTTC.